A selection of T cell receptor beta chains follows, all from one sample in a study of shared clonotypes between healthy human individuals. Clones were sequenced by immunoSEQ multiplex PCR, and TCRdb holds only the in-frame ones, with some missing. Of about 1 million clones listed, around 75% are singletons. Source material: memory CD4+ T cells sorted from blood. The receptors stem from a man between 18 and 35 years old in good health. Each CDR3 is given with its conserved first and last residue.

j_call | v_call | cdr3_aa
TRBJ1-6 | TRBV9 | CASSVNPYSPLHF
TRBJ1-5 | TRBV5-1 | CASSLGHGNQPQHF
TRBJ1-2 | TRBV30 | CASNRGGASVGYTF
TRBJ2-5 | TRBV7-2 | CASSHGSPWEEGETQYF
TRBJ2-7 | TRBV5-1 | CASSLGHEQYF
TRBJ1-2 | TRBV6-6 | CASLQGSSNYGYTF
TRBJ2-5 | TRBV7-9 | CASSLQGRETQYF
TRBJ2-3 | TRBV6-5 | CASSPRLGPTDTQYF
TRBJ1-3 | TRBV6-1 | CAISTSGNTIYF
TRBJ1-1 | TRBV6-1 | CASNRETGNTEAFF
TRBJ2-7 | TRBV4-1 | CASSQPGQPYEQYF
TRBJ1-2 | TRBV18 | CASSPAGRYGYTF
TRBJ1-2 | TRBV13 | CASSLGDWVEGYTF
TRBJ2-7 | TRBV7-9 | CASAFAGGDREQYF
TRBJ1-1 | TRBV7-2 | CASSPTGTTEAFF
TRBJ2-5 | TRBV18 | CASSTKQGEQETQYF
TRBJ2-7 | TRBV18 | CASSLTSGGAYEQYF
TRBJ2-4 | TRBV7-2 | CASSFSADQNIQYF
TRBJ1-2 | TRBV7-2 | CASSPVVGAGYTF
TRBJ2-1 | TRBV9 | CASSASIAGGSYNEQFF
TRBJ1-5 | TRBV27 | CASSLTRNSNQPQHF
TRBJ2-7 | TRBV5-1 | CASSPGDRDYEQYF
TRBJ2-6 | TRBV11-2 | CASSKMTFPGANVLTF
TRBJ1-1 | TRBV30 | CAWSFRESTEAFF
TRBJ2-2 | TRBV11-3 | CASSFPRTGPNTGELFF
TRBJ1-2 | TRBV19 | CASSAKAGTNYGYTF
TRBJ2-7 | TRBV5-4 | CASSMDRPYEQYF
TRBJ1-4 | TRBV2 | CASSERQGENEKLFF
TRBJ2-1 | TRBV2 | CASSENSGSGRAFF
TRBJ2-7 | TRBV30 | CAWSFLGVYEQYF
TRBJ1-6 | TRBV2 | CAGRDTSYNSPLHF
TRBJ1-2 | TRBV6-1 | CASRVQGSANYGYTF
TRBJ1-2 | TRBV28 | CASSLGGGKSNYGYTF
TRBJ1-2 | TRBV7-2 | CASGGQGGHGYTF
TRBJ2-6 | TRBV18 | CASSPTGSGANVLTF
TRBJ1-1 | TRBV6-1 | CASSDLGGITEAFF
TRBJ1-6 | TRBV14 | CASSQDIGTLHF
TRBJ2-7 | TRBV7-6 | CASSLMGDSPYEQYF
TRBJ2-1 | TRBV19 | CASSDLTSGRNEQFF
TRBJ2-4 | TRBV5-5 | CASSFEGGTVNIQYF
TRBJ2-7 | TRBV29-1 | CSVERAGNEQYF
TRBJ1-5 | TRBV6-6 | CASSYLGRGGYQPQHF
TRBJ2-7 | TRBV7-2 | CASSYLGSGEQYF
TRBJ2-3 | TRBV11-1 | CASRLGTWGWWTDTQYF
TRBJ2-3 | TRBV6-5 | CASSNGGTQYF
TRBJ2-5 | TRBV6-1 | CASSEHTSAGPAQYF
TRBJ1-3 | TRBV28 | CASSSPPGGNTIYF
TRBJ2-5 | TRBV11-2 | CASSLEVGRETQYF
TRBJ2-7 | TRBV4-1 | CASSQDLIYEQYF
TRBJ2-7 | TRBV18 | CASSPVLGQNYEQYF
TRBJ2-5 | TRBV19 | CASSIQGMAETQYF
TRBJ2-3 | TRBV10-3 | CAISESGGGAYTQYF
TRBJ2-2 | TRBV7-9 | CASSTLGLGGTGELFF
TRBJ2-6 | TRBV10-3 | CAISEIPIRRGTYSGANVLTF